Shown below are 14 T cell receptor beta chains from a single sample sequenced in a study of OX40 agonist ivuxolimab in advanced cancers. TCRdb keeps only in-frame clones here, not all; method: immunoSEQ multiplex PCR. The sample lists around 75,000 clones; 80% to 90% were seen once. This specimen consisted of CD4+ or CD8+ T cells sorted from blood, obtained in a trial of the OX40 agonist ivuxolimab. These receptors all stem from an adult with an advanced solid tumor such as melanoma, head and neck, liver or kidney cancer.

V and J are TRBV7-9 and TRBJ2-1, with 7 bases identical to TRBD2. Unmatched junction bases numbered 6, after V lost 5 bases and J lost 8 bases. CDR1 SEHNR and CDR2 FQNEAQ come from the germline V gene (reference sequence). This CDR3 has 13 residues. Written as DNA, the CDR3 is TGTGCCAGCAGCCTGGCTGGGGGGGATGAGCAGTTCTTC. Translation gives CASSLAGGDEQFF.

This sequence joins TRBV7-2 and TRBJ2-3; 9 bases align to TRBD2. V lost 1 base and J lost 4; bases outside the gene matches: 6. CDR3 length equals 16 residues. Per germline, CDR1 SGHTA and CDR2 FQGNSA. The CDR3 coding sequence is TGTGCCAGCAGCTTAGGACCGGGACTAGCCTCAGATACGCAGTATTTT. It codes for CASSLGPGLASDTQYF.

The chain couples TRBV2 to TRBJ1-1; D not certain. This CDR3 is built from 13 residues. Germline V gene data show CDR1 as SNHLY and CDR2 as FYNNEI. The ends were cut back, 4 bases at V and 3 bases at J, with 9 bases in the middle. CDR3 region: CASSARRDTEAFF. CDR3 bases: TGTGCCAGCAGTGCTCGCCGGGACACTGAAGCTTTCTTT.

The CDR3 loop is CASSGQGRYNEQFF. DNA for the CDR3: TGCGCCAGCAGTGGTCAGGGGCGTTACAATGAGCAGTTCTTC. The chain links TRBV10-1 to TRBJ2-1, with D tentatively TRBD1 (6 bases). Trimming left V 4 bases short and J 4 bases short, with 11 bases between. The CDR3 covers 14 residues. Germline V gives CDR1 WNHNN, CDR2 SYGVQD (reference sequence).

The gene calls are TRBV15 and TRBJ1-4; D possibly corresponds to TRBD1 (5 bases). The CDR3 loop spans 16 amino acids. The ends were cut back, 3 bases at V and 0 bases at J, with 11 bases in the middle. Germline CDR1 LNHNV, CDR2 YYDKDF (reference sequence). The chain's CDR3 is CATSSTARATNEKLFF. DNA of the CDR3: TGTGCCACCAGCAGTACGGCCAGGGCAACTAATGAAAAACTGTTTTTT.

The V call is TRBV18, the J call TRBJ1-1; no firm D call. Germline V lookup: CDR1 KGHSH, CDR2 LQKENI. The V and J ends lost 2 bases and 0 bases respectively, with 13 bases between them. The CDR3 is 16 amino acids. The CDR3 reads CASSPNSAAMNTEAFF. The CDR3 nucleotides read TGTGCCAGCTCACCAAACTCGGCCGCGATGAACACTGAAGCTTTCTTT. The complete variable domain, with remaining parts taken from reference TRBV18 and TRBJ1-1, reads NAGVMQNPRHLVRRRGQEARLRCSPMKGHSHVYWYRQLPEEGLKFMVYLQKENIIDESGMPKERFSAEFPKEGPSILRIQQVVRGDSAAYFCASSPNSAAMNTEAFFGQGTRLTVV.

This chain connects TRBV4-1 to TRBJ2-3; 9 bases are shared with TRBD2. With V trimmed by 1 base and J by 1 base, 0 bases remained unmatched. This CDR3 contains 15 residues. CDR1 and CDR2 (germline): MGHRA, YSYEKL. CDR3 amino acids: CASSQVAGGTDTQYF. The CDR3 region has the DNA TGCGCCAGCAGCCAAGTAGCGGGGGGCACAGATACGCAGTATTTT.

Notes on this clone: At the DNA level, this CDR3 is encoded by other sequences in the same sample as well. In DNA form, the CDR3 reads TGTGCCAGCAGCGGGCTGTTGAACACTGAAGCTTTCTTT. This gives the protein CASSGLLNTEAFF. The genes are TRBV9 and TRBJ1-1; D unresolved. The V end was cut by 3 bases, the J end by 0 bases, with 6 bases between. CDR1 SGDLS and CDR2 YYNGEE come from the germline V gene. The CDR3 extends over 13 amino acids.

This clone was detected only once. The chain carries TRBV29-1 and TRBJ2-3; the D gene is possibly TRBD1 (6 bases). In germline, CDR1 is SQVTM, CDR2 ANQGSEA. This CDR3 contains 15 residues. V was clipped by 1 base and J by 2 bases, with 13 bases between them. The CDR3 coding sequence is TGCAGCGTTGAAGGGCCAGGGGACCTCACAGATACGCAGTATTTT. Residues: CSVEGPGDLTDTQYF.

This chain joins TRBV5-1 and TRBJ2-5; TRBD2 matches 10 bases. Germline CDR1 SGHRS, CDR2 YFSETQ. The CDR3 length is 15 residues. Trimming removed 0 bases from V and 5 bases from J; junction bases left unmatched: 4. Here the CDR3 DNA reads TGCGCCAGCAGCTTGGTAGCGGGAGGAGGGGAGACCCAGTACTTC. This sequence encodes CASSLVAGGGETQYF.

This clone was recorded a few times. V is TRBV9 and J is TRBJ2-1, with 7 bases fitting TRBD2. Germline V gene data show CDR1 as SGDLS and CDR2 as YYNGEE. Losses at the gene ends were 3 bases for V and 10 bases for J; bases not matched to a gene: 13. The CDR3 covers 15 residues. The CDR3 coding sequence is TGTGCCAGCAGCGGAAGGGCCCAGAGCGGGAACGAGCAGTTCTTC. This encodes CASSGRAQSGNEQFF.

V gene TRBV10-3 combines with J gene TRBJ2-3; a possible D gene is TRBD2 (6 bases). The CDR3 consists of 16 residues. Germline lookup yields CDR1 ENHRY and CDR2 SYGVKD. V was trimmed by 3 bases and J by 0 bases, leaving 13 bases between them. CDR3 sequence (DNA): TGTGCCATCAGTGAATTAGCGGTCTCTAGCACAGATACGCAGTATTTT. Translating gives CAISELAVSSTDTQYF.

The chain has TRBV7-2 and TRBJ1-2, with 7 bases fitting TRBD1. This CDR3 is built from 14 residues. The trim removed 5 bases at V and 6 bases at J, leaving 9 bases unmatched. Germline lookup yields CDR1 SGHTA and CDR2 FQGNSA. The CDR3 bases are TGTGCCAGCAGCCGCGAGGGGGCTTGGAATGGCTACACCTTC. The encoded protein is CASSREGAWNGYTF.

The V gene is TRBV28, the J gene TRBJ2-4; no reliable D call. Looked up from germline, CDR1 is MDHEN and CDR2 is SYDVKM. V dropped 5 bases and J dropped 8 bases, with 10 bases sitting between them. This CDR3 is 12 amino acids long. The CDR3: CASSPLGDIQYF. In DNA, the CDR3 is TGTGCCAGCAGTCCTCTAGGAGACATTCAGTACTTC.